A single sample is the source of the 8 T cell receptor beta chains below, sequenced in a study of cytomegalovirus exposure and HLA in healthy donors. Primers for the PCR totalled 60 Vbeta and 13 Jbeta. Sequencing used immunoSEQ multiplex PCR; TCRdb keeps in-frame clones, though not all of them. The top ten hold about 3% of the sample, which has some 65,000 clones, around four fifths seen once. The sample comprised PBMCs. The receptors stem from a girl aged 5 to 17 in good health and CMV-seropositive.

J is TRBJ1-2 and V is TRBV4-2; D remains ambiguous. The CDR3 has 16 amino acids. Germline V gene data show CDR1 as LGHNA and CDR2 as YNFKEQ. V was cut by 0 bases and J by 4 bases, with 15 bases left in between. The CDR3, as DNA: TGTGCCAGCAGCCAAGAGGAGGGAGTGAGGTCCTATGGCTACACCTTC. This translates into CASSQEEGVRSYGYTF.

V gene TRBV9 combines with J gene TRBJ1-6; D gene unclear. The germline CDR1 and CDR2 sequences are SGDLS and YYNGEE. The CDR3 loop spans 14 amino acids. Trimming took off 0 bases at V and 7 bases at J, with 8 bases between the two ends. CDR3 protein: CASSVGVGNSPLHF. The CDR3 DNA sequence: TGTGCCAGCAGCGTAGGGGTCGGGAATTCACCCCTCCACTTT.

The J gene is TRBJ2-2, the V gene TRBV10-2; 9 positions match TRBD2. The CDR3 length is 14 residues. V gave up 7 bases and J gave up 1 base; unmatched junction bases: 1. Per the germline V gene, CDR1 is WSHSY and CDR2 is SAAADI. As DNA, the CDR3 is TGCGCCAGCACAGCGGGGGGGAACACCGGGGAGCTGTTTTTT. Encoded protein: CASTAGGNTGELFF.

This chain connects TRBV4-1 to TRBJ2-4, with D perhaps TRBD2 (5 bases). CDR1 and CDR2 (germline): MGHRA, YSYEKL. The CDR3 spans 17 residues. V lost 5 bases to trimming and J lost 3 bases, with 20 bases between them. The CDR3 here is CASSGKSGGGGKNIQYF. CDR3 DNA: TGCGCCAGCAGCGGAAAGAGTGGCGGCGGAGGCAAAAACATTCAGTACTTC.

V is TRBV2 and J is TRBJ2-7, with 8 nucleotides matching TRBD1. The V and J ends lost 6 bases and 1 base, in that order; junction bases with no gene match: 8. Germline lookup yields CDR1 SNHLY and CDR2 FYNNEI. CDR3 length: 15 residues. The CDR3 DNA reads TGTGCCAGCAGGAGGGGACAGGTGCAGTCCTACGAGCAGTACTTC. It codes for CASRRGQVQSYEQYF. Variable domain in full (rest from reference TRBV2 and TRBJ2-7): EPEVTQTPSHQVTQMGQEVILRCVPISNHLYFYWYRQILGQKVEFLVSFYNNEISEKSEIFDDQFSVERPDGSNFTLKIRSTKLEDSAMYFCASRRGQVQSYEQYFGPGTRLTVT.

Written as DNA, the CDR3 is TGCAGTGCTAGCGGGTCGGAGACCCAGTACTTC. It is translated as CSASGSETQYF. The chain has TRBV20-1 and TRBJ2-5; D is undetermined. The CDR3 covers 11 residues. The germline V gene has CDR1 DFQATT and CDR2 SNEGSKA (reference sequence). The V and J ends lost 3 bases and 5 bases respectively, with 7 bases between them.

V and J are TRBV4-1 and TRBJ2-2, with a weak D call TRBD1 (6 bases). The CDR3 has 16 amino acids. The germline V and J ends were trimmed by 0 bases and 7 bases, with 15 bases remaining between them. The germline CDR1 and CDR2 sequences are MGHRA and YSYEKL. CDR3 DNA sequence: TGCGCCAGCAGCCAAGATGGCCTTGAGGACAGCGGGGAGCTGTTTTTT. Translating gives CASSQDGLEDSGELFF.

The V call is TRBV5-1, the J call TRBJ1-1, with D tentatively TRBD1 (6 bases). The germline CDR1 and CDR2 sequences are SGHRS and YFSETQ. V was cut by 0 bases and J by 8 bases, with 14 bases left in between. This CDR3 region has 14 residues. The CDR3, as DNA: TGCGCCAGCAGCTTGGATGGTCGTGGGACAGAAGCTTTCTTT. Protein product: CASSLDGRGTEAFF.